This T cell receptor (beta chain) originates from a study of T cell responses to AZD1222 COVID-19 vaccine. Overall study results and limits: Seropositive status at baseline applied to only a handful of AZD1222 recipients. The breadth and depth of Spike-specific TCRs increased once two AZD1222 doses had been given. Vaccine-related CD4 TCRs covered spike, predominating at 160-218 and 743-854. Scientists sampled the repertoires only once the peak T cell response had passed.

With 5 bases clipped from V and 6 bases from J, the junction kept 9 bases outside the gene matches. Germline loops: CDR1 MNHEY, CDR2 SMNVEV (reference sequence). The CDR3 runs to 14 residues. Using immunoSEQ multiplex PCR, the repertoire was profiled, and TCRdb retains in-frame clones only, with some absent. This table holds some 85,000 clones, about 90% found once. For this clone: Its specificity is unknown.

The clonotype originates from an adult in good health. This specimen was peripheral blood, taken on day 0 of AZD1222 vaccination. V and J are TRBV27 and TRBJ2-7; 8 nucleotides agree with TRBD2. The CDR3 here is CASSGGRKDGEQYF. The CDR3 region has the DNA TGTGCCAGCAGTGGCGGGAGGAAAGACGGCGAGCAGTACTTC.